Reported below is one TCR beta chain. There is no known antigen for this receptor. Its ends do not fully match the called genes, so a read error is possible. The library came from the immunoSEQ multiplex PCR assay. This immuneACCESS table, as held by TCRdb, lists in-frame sequences with V and J called but not all clones. Of the missing ones, under half trace to an unresolved V gene in checked studies; the others have no known cause. The sample table holds tens of thousands of clones, of which around 79% were seen once. The top ten hold 3.8% of the sample. The data are from a study of T cells in narcolepsy (dated by TCRdb to the late 2010s). With respect to the entire study: The study enrolled patients with narcolepsy type 1 or type 2 (NT1, NT2) together with healthy control donors. The study sought autoreactive T cells targeting hypocretin neuron self-antigens (hypocretin, TRIB2) in narcolepsy patients, using TCR Vbeta sequencing to track clonotypes in blood and CSF.

For TCR Vbeta sequencing, memory CD4+ T cells were sorted ex vivo from the peripheral blood of narcolepsy patients and healthy controls. Findings and caveats that apply to the study as a whole: Some blood memory CD4+ repertoires from patients and controls contained no sequences matching autoreactive T cell clones. According to the report, autoreactive clonotypes were detected serially in the blood of the same patients and of different patients, but not in healthy controls. HCRT-specific and TRIB2-specific autoreactive clonotypes were highlighted in plots that compared CD4+ T cell clonotypes in CSF versus blood from the same patient. Patients and controls had similar numbers of sequenced blood memory CD4+ clonotypes, with averages of around 41,000 in patients and 33,354 in controls.

The CDR3 measures 14 amino acids from cysteine to phenylalanine. Just CDR3 DNA is preserved here, 42 bases in frame from base 1. CDR1 and CDR2, looked up from the germline V gene, are MNHNS and SASEGT. The source is a human donor in good health. Sequenced input: memory (CD45RA-) CD4+ T cells from blood. The cell subset or site label, read with the paper, signifies: memory T cells sorted ex vivo from peripheral blood. Recombination connected TRBV6-1 to TRBJ1-2; confidence is insufficient to name the D gene. The nucleotide sequence is TGTGCCAGCAGTCGAGCTACAGAGAACTATGGCTACGCCTTC. The resulting protein is CASSRATENYGYAF.